The 3 T cell receptor beta chains presented below share a single source sample, sequenced in a study of shared clonotypes between healthy human individuals. Clones were read by immunoSEQ multiplex PCR, and TCRdb kept only the in-frame ones, dropping some. The repertoire holds a few million clones, with more than 85% as singletons. Sequencing was performed on naive CD4+ T cells from PBMCs. Subset in this sample: CD45RA+ positively selected. These receptors were taken from a young man in good health. Some clones in this sample may be carry-over from other donors' samples.

The chain combines TRBV6-1 with TRBJ1-1; D remains unclear. V lost 3 bases, J lost 4 bases, and 12 bases lay in between. CDR3 length: 14 amino acids. CDR1 is MNHNS, CDR2 SASEGT, per germline. CDR3 sequence: CASSDHGRATEAFF. CDR3 coding DNA: TGTGCCAGCAGTGACCACGGCCGGGCCACTGAAGCTTTCTTT.

The chain is built from TRBV5-1 and TRBJ2-5; D gene uncertain. CDR3 length equals 14 residues. The germline V gene encodes CDR1 SGHRS and CDR2 YFSETQ. Trimming stripped 4 bases from V and 2 bases from J, with 12 bases between. DNA of the CDR3: TGCGCCAGCAGCCGAGACGGATTACAAGAGACCCAGTACTTC. It translates to CASSRDGLQETQYF.

V and J are TRBV28 and TRBJ2-3, with 7 bases that match TRBD2. This CDR3 is built from 15 residues. Germline V gene data show CDR1 as MDHEN and CDR2 as SYDVKM. The trim removed 6 bases at V and 7 bases at J, leaving 13 bases unmatched. CDR3 sequence reads: CASRLGREWSNTQYF. Here the CDR3 DNA reads TGTGCCAGCAGGCTGGGGCGGGAGTGGTCTAATACGCAGTATTTT.